This is a list of T cell receptor beta chains from one sample in a study of T cells after posttransplantation cyclophosphamide. Clones were read by immunoSEQ multiplex PCR, and TCRdb kept only the in-frame ones, dropping some. The sample lists about 32,000 clones, about 87% occurring once. The sequenced sample was PBMCs. The receptors here all came from a middle-aged woman with a blood cancer, CMV-positive, and with a related stem cell donor. The CDR3 runs from the conserved cysteine through the conserved F or W. Fields, in order: clone size, V gene, D gene, J gene, CDR3 protein, CDR3 DNA. D genes are given only for firm matches. Part of the rows lack a size; the others show once, few, many or a class for expanded clones.

-	TRBV7-9	-	TRBJ1-2	CASSSGGANYGYTF	TGTGCCAGCAGCTCGGGGGGCGCTAACTATGGCTACACCTTC
-	TRBV2	-	TRBJ2-1	CASRPTGTGAYNEQFF	TGTGCCAGCAGGCCAACCGGGACTGGGGCCTACAATGAGCAGTTCTTC
-	TRBV7-2	TRBD1	TRBJ1-2	CASSLAWDRVGALPYGYTF	TGTGCCAGCAGCTTAGCCTGGGACAGGGTAGGGGCACTCCCCTATGGCTACACCTTC
few	TRBV27	-	TRBJ1-1	CASSLQGRFTEAFF	TGTGCCAGCAGTTTACAGGGTAGGTTCACTGAAGCTTTCTTT
-	TRBV18	TRBD2	TRBJ2-7	CASSPAGGTYEQYF	TGTGCCAGCTCACCGGCGGGGGGTACCTACGAGCAGTACTTC
-	TRBV29-1	TRBD1	TRBJ1-1	CSVELRTGRTEAFF	TGCAGCGTTGAGCTTCGGACAGGGCGCACTGAAGCTTTCTTT
-	TRBV14	TRBD1	TRBJ2-7	CASSRDRVGEQYF	TGTGCCAGCAGCCGGGACAGGGTGGGCGAGCAGTACTTC
-	TRBV6-5	TRBD1	TRBJ1-6	CASSYLGTGLNSPLHF	TGTGCCAGCAGTTACCTAGGGACAGGGTTAAATTCACCCCTCCACTTT
-	TRBV5-1	-	TRBJ2-5	CASSAGTDQETQYF	TGCGCCAGCAGCGCGGGGACGGACCAAGAGACCCAGTACTTC
-	TRBV23-1	-	TRBJ1-1	CASTVGGENTEAFF	TGCGCCAGCACCGTAGGCGGTGAGAACACTGAAGCTTTCTTT
-	TRBV7-2	-	TRBJ1-1	CASSRGGAREAEAFF	TGTGCCAGCAGCCGCGGGGGGGCGAGGGAGGCTGAAGCTTTCTTT
-	TRBV4-1	TRBD2	TRBJ2-5	CASSPLAGGQEEETQYF	TGCGCCAGCAGCCCACTAGCGGGGGGGCAGGAAGAAGAGACCCAGTACTTC
once	TRBV4-3	TRBD1	TRBJ1-4	CASSQDRDRDEKLFF	TGCGCCAGCAGCCAAGATCGGGACAGGGATGAAAAACTGTTTTTT
-	TRBV2	TRBD2	TRBJ2-4	CASSELGLAGGRLAKNIQYF	TGTGCCAGCAGTGAGTTGGGACTAGCGGGGGGACGCTTAGCCAAAAACATTCAGTACTTC
-	TRBV4-2	TRBD2	TRBJ2-5	CASSQDGGLAGGRVSETQYF	TGTGCCAGCAGCCAAGATGGTGGACTAGCGGGGGGGCGGGTTTCGGAGACCCAGTACTTC
once	TRBV28	-	TRBJ1-4	CASRTGFEKLFF	TGTGCCAGCAGGACGGGGTTCGAAAAACTGTTTTTT
few	TRBV4-1	TRBD1	TRBJ2-7	CASSLETGTGAHEQYF	TGCGCCAGCAGCCTTGAAACCGGGACAGGGGCCCACGAGCAGTACTTC
-	TRBV4-1	TRBD1	TRBJ2-1	CASSQVQGSGHEQFF	TGCGCCAGCAGCCAAGTACAGGGGAGTGGTCATGAGCAGTTCTTC
-	TRBV19	TRBD1	TRBJ2-7	CASSKGTGDVGYEQYF	TGTGCCAGTAGTAAGGGGACAGGGGACGTGGGCTACGAGCAGTACTTC
-	TRBV9	-	TRBJ1-2	CASSRGTPNYGYTF	TGTGCCAGCAGCAGGGGGACGCCGAACTATGGCTACACCTTC
-	TRBV9	TRBD2	TRBJ2-2	CASSVASGGARTGELFF	TGTGCCAGCAGCGTAGCTAGCGGGGGGGCCCGGACCGGGGAGCTGTTTTTT
-	TRBV11-2	-	TRBJ1-1	CASSLGANTEAFF	TGTGCCAGCAGCTTAGGGGCGAACACTGAAGCTTTCTTT
-	TRBV11-3	TRBD1	TRBJ2-6	CASSRGQGSGANVLTF	TGTGCCAGCAGCCGGGGACAGGGCTCTGGGGCCAACGTCCTGACTTTC
-	TRBV6-5	TRBD1	TRBJ2-5	CASSYSRTGGETQYF	TGTGCCAGCAGTTACTCCCGGACAGGGGGAGAGACCCAGTACTTC
once	TRBV29-1	-	TRBJ2-7	CSVGGGVAYEQYF	TGCAGCGTTGGAGGGGGTGTCGCCTACGAGCAGTACTTC
-	TRBV19	-	TRBJ1-1	CASSIRGYSAFF	TGTGCCAGTAGTATTCGGGGGTACTCAGCTTTCTTT
-	TRBV9	TRBD2	TRBJ2-1	CASSVGGGGVNEQFF	TGTGCCAGCAGCGTAGGTGGCGGGGGGGTTAATGAGCAGTTCTTC
-	TRBV5-4	TRBD1	TRBJ1-5	CASSLGTGSNQPQHF	TGTGCCAGCAGCTTAGGGACAGGGAGCAATCAGCCCCAGCATTTT
-	TRBV12-5	TRBD1	TRBJ2-3	CASGSTQGFEDTQYF	TGTGCTAGTGGTTCGACACAGGGGTTCGAAGATACGCAGTATTTT
-	TRBV28	-	TRBJ2-7	CASSPQGYEQYF	TGTGCCAGCAGTCCACAGGGCTACGAGCAGTACTTC
-	TRBV9	-	TRBJ2-3	CASSGTSDTQYF	TGTGCCAGCAGTGGGACTTCAGATACGCAGTATTTT
-	TRBV19	-	TRBJ1-2	CASSVDGGEFLYGYTF	TGTGCCAGTAGTGTAGACGGCGGGGAGTTCCTCTATGGCTACACCTTC
-	TRBV4-1	TRBD1	TRBJ1-5	CASSPQGGSGNQPQHF	TGCGCCAGCAGCCCCCAGGGGGGTAGCGGCAATCAGCCCCAGCATTTT
once	TRBV28	-	TRBJ1-1	CASSPPDRFATEAFF	TGTGCCAGCAGTCCCCCCGACAGGTTCGCCACTGAAGCTTTCTTT
-	TRBV19	-	TRBJ2-7	CASSTSGSGLNEQYF	TGTGCCAGTAGTACCTCGGGGTCGGGATTAAACGAGCAGTACTTC
-	TRBV7-2	-	TRBJ2-2	CASSTRQTNLNTGELFF	TGTGCCAGCAGCACCCGACAGACAAATCTTAACACCGGGGAGCTGTTTTTT
-	TRBV6-5	TRBD1	TRBJ2-1	CASKPFGTDYNEQFF	TGTGCCAGCAAGCCGTTCGGGACAGACTACAATGAGCAGTTCTTC
-	TRBV18	TRBD1	TRBJ1-2	CASSPDRGKVGYTF	TGTGCCAGCTCCCCCGACAGGGGCAAGGTTGGCTACACCTTC